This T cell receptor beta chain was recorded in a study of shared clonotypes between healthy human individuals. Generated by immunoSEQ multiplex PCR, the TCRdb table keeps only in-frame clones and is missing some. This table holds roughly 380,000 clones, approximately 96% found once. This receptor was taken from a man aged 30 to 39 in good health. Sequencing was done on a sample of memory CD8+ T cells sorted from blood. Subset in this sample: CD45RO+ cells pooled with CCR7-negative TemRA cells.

The CDR3 bases are TGTGCCATCCAGCAGCGGGAGGAGAGGGGATACGAGCAGTACTTC. Its translation: CAIQQREERGYEQYF. The chain uses TRBV6-1 and TRBJ2-7; the match to TRBD2 covers 9 bases. V dropped 10 bases and J dropped 4; count of bases not matched to a gene: 14. CDR1 is MNHNS, CDR2 SASEGT, per germline. CDR3 length: 15 amino acids.